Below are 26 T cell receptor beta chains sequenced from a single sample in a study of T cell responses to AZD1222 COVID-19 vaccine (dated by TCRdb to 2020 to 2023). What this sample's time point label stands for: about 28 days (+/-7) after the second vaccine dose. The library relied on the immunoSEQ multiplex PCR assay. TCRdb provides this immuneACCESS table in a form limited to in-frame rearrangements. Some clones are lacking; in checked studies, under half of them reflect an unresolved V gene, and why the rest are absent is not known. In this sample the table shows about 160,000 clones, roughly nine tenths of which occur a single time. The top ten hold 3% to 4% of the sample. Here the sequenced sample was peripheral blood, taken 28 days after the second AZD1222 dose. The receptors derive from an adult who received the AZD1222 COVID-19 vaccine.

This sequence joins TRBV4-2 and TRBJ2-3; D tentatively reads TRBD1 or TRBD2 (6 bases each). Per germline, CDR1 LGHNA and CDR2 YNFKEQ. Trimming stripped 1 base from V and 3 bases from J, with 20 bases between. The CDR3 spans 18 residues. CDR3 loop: CASSQGSLGGIGTDTQYF. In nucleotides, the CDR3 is TGTGCCAGCAGCCAAGGAAGTCTGGGGGGCATCGGGACAGATACGCAGTATTTT.

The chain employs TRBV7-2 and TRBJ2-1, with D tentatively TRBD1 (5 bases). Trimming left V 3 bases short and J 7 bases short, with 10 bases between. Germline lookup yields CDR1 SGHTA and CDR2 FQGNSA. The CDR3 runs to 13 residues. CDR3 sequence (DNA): TGTGCCAGCAGCTTCCTCAGGGTTAATGAGCAGTTCTTC. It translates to CASSFLRVNEQFF.

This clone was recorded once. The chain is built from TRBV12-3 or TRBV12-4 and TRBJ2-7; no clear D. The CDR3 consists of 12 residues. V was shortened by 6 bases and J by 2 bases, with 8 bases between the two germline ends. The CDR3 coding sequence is TGTGCCAGCAGCCCCGGACCCTACGAGCAGTACTTC. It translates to CASSPGPYEQYF.

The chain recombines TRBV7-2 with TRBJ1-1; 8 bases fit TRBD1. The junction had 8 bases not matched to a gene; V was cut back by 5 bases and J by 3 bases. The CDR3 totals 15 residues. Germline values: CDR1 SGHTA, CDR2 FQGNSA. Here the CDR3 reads CASSPQGAADTEAFF. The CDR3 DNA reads TGTGCCAGCAGCCCTCAGGGGGCGGCGGACACTGAAGCTTTCTTT. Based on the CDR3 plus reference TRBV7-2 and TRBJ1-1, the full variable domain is GAGVSQSPSNKVTEKGKDVELRCDPISGHTALYWYRQSLGQGLEFLIYFQGNSAPDKSGLPSDRFSAERTGGSVSTLTIQRTQQEDSAVYLCASSPQGAADTEAFFGQGTRLTVV.

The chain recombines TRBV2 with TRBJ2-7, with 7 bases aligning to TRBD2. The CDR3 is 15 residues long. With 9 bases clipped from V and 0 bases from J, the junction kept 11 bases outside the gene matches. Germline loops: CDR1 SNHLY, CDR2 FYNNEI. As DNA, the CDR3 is TGTGCCAGGGGGGGAGGAACTAGCGACTCCTACGAGCAGTACTTC. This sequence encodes CARGGGTSDSYEQYF.

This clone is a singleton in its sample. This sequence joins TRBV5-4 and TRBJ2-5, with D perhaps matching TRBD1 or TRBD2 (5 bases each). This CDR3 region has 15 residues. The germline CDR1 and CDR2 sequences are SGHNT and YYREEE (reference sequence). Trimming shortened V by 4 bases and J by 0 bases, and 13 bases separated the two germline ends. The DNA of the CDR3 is TGTGCCAGCAGCCAGGGACCTGGGGACCAAGAGACCCAGTACTTC. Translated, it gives CASSQGPGDQETQYF.

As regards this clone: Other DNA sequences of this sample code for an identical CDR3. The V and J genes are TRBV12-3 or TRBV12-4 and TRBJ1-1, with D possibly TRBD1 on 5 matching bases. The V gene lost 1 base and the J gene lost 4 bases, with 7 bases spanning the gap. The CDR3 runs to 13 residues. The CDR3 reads CASSLGQGTEAFF. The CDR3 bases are TGTGCCAGCAGTTTAGGTCAGGGCACTGAAGCTTTCTTT.

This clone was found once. CDR3 nucleotide sequence: TGTGCCAGCAGTTTCGGGATCGGAAACACCATATATTTT. It yields the protein CASSFGIGNTIYF. V is TRBV27 and J is TRBJ1-3, with D hard to call. The V gene's germline CDR1 is MNHEY and CDR2 SMNVEV (reference sequence). V was cut by 3 bases and J by 4 bases, with 7 bases left in between. This CDR3 has 13 amino acids.

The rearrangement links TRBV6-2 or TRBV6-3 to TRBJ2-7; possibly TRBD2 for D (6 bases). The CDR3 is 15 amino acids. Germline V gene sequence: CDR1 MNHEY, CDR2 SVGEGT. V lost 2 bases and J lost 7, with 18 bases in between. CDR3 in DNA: TGTGCCAGCAGTTACCTCCAGGGTGGTCGGGGGGAGCAGTACTTC. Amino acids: CASSYLQGGRGEQYF.

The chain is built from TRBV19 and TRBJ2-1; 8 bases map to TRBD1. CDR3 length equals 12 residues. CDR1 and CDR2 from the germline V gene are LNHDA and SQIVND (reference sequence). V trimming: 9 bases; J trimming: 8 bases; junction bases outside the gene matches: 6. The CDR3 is CASGTGLDEQFF. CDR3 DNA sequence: TGTGCCAGCGGGACAGGTCTCGATGAGCAGTTCTTC.

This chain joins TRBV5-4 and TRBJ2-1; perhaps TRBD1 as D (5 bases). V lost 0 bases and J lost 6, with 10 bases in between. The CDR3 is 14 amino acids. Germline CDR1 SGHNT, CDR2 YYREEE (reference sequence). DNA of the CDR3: TGTGCCAGCAGCTTGGCCAACAGGATCAATGAGCAGTTCTTC. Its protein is CASSLANRINEQFF.

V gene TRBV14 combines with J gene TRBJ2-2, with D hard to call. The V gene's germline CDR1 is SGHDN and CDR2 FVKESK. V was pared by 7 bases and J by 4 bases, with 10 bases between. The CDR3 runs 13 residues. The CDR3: CASTLRGTGELFF. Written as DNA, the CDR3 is TGTGCCAGCACCCTTCGTGGCACCGGGGAGCTGTTTTTT.

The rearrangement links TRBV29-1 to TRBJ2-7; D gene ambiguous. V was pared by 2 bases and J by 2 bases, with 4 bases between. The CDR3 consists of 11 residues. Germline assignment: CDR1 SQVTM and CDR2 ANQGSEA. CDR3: CSVENAYEQYF. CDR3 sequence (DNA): TGCAGCGTTGAAAATGCCTACGAGCAGTACTTC.

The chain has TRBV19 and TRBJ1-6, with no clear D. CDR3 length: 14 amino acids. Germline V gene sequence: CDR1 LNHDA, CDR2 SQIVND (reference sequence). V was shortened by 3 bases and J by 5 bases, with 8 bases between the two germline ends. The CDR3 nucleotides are TGTGCCAGTAGTATCCCCAACAATAATTCACCCCTCCACTTT. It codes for CASSIPNNNSPLHF. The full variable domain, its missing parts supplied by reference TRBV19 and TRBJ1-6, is DGGITQSPKYLFRKEGQNVTLSCEQNLNHDAMYWYRQDPGQGLRLIYYSQIVNDFQKGDIAEGYSVSREKKESFPLTVTSAQKNPTAFYLCASSIPNNNSPLHFGNGTRLTVT.

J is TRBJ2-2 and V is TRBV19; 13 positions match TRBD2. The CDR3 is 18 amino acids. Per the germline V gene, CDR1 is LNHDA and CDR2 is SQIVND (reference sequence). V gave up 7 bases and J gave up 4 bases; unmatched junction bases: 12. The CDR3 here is CASTLLAGGPMGTGELFF. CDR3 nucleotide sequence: TGTGCCAGTACCCTACTAGCGGGAGGGCCGATGGGCACCGGGGAGCTGTTTTTT.

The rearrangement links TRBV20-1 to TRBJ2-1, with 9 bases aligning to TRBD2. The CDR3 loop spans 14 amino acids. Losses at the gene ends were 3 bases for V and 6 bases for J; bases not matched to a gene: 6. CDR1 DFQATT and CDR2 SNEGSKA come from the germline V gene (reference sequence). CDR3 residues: CSASTLAGRNEQFF. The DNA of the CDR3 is TGCAGTGCTAGTACTCTAGCGGGACGCAATGAGCAGTTCTTC.

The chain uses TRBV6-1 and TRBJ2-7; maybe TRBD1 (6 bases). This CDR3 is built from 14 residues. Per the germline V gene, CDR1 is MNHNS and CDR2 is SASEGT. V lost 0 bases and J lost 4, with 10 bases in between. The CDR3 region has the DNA TGTGCCAGCAGTGAAGCCGGGACACAATACGAGCAGTACTTC. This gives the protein CASSEAGTQYEQYF.

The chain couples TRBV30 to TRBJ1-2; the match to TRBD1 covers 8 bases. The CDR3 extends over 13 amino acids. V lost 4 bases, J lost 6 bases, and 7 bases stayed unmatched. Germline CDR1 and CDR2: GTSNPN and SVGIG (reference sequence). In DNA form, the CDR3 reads TGTGCCTGGAAGGGCAGGGGGCAGGATGGCTACACCTTC. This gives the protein CAWKGRGQDGYTF.

The CDR3 DNA is TGTGCCAGCAGCGTTGGTGGGGTGAGTCTATATGGCTACACCTTC. Amino acids: CASSVGGVSLYGYTF. This chain links TRBV5-5 with TRBJ1-2; D not resolved. V dropped 4 bases and J dropped 5 bases, with 18 bases sitting between them. This CDR3 is 15 amino acids long. Germline CDR1 is SGHKS and CDR2 is YYEKEE (reference sequence).

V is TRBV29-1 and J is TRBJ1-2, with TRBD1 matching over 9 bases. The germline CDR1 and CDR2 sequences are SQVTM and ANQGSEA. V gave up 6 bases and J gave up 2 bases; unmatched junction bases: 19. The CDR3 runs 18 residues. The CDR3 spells CSVRTTPRRDRENYGYTF. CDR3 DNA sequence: TGCAGCGTGCGAACCACCCCACGCCGGGACAGGGAAAACTATGGCTACACCTTC.

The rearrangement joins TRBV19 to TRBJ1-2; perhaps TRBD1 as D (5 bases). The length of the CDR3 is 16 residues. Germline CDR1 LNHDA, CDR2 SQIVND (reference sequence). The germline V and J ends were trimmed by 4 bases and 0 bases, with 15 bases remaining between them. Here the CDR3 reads CASSKSGTSPNYGYTF. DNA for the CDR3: TGTGCCAGTAGTAAGTCCGGGACTTCCCCTAACTATGGCTACACCTTC.

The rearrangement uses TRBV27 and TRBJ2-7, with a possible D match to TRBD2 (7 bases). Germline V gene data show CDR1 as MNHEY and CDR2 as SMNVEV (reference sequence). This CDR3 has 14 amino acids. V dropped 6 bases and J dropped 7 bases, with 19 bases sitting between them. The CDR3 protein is CASRLWGGTREQYF. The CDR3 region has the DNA TGTGCCAGCAGATTGTGGGGGGGGACACGGGAGCAGTACTTC.

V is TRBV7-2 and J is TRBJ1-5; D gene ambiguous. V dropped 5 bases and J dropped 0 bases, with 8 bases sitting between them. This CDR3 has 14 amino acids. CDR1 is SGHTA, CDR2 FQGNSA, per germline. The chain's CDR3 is CASSALGSNQPQHF. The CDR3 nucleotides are TGTGCCAGCAGCGCCCTGGGTAGCAATCAGCCCCAGCATTTT.

The DNA of the CDR3 is TGTGCCAGCAGCTTCCCCCCCAATGAGCAGTTCTTC. It encodes CASSFPPNEQFF. This chain joins TRBV7-8 and TRBJ2-1; D gene unclear. CDR1 is SGHVS and CDR2 is FQNEAQ in the germline V gene. Deletions cut 3 bases from V and 6 bases from J, with 6 bases between. The CDR3 length is 12 residues.

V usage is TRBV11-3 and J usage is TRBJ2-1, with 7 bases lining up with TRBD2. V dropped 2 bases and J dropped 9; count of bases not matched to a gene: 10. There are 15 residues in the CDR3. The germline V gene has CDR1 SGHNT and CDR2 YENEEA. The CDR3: CASSLSTSLGGEQFF. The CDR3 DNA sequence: TGTGCCAGCAGCTTATCGACTAGCTTGGGGGGTGAGCAGTTCTTC.

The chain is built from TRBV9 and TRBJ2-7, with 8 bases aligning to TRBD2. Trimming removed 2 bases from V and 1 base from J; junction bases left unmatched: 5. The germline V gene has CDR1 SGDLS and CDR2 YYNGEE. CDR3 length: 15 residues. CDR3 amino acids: CASSVGGADSYEQYF. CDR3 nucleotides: TGTGCCAGCAGCGTCGGGGGGGCGGATTCCTACGAGCAGTACTTC.